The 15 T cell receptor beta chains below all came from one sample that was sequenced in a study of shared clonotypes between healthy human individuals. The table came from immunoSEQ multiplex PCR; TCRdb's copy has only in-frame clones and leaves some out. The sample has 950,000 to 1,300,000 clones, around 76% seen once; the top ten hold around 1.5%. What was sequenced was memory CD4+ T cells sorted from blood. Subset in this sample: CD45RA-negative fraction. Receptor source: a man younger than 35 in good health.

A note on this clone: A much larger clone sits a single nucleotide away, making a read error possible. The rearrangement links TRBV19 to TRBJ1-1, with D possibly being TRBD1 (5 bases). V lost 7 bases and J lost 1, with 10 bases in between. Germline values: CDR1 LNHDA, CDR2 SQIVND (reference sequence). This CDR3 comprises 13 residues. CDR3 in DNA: TGTGCCAGTATCGGGCAGGGGAACACTGAAGCTTTCTTT. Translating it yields CASIGQGNTEAFF.

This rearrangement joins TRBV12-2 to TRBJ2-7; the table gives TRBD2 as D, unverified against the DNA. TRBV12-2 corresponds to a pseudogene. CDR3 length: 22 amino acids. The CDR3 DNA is TGTGCAAGTCGCTCACGAATAAAGAGCGAGGGGGGGGAGGTCCCGGGCTCCTACGAGCAGTACTTC. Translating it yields CASRSRIKSEGGEVPGSYEQYF.

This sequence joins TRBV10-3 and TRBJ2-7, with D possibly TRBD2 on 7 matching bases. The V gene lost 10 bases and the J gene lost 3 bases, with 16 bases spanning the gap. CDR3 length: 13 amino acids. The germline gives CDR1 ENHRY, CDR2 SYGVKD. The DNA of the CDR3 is TGTGCCACCTGGGGGGGCAGGGACTACGAGCAGTACTTC. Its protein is CATWGGRDYEQYF.

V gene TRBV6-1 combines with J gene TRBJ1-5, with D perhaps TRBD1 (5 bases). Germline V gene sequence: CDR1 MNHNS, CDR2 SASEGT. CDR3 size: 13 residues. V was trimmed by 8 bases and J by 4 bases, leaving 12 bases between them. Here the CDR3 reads CASHRQTNQPQHF. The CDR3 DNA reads TGTGCCAGCCATAGACAGACAAATCAGCCCCAGCATTTT.

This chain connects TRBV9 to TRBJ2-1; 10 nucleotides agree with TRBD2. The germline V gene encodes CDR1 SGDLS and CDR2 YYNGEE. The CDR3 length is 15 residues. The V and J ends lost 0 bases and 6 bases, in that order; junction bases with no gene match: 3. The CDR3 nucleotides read TGTGCCAGCAGCGTAGCTAGCGGGAGAATCAATGAGCAGTTCTTC. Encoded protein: CASSVASGRINEQFF.

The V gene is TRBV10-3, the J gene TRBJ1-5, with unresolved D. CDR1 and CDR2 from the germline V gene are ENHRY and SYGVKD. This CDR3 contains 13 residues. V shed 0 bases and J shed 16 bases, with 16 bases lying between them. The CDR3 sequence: CAISESFTLPFHF. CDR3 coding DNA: TGTGCCATCAGTGAGTCCTTTACCCTACCGTTTCATTTT.

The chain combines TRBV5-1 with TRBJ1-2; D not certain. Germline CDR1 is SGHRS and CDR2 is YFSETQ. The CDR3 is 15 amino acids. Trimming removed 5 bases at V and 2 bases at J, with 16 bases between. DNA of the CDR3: TGCGCCAGCAGTCCGGACCAAGGAGCCAACTATGGCTACACCTTC. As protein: CASSPDQGANYGYTF.

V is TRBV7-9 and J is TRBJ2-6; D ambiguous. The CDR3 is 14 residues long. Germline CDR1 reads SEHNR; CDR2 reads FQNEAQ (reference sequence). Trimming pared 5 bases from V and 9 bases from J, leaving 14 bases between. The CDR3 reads CASSLLWGNNVLTF. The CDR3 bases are TGTGCCAGCAGCCTCTTGTGGGGAAACAACGTCCTGACTTTC.

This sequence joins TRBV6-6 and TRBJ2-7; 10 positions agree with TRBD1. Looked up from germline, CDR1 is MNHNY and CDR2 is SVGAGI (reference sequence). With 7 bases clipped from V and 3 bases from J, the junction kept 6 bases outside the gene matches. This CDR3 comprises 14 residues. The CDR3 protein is CASNSGQGYYEQYF. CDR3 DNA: TGTGCCAGCAACTCGGGACAGGGGTACTACGAGCAGTACTTC.

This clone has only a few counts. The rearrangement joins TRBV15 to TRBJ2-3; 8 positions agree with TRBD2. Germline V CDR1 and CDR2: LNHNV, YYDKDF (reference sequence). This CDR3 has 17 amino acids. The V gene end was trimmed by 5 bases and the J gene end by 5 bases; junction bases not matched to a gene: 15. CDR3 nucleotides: TGTGCCACCAGCCCCCCGCTGGGGCGGGGGGACGGAGATACGCAGTATTTT. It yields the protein CATSPPLGRGDGDTQYF.

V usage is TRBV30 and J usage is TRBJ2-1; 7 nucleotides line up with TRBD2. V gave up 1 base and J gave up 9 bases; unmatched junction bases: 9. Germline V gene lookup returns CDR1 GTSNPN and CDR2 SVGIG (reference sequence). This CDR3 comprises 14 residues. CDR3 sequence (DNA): TGTGCCTGGAGTGGGGATGGCGGGAGATCTGAGCAGTTCTTC. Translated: CAWSGDGGRSEQFF.

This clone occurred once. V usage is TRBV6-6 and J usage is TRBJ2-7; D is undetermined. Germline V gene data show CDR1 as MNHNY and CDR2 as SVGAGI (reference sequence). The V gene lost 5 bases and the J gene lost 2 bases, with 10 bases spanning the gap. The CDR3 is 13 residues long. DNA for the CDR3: TGTGCCAGCAGTCAACACGGGCCCTACGAGCAGTACTTC. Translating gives CASSQHGPYEQYF.

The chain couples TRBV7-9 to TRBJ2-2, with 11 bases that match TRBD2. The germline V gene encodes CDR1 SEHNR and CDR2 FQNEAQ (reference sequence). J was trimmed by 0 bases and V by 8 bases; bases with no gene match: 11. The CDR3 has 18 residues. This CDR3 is CASGSASGGTANTGELFF. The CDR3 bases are TGTGCCAGCGGTTCGGCTAGCGGGGGGACCGCGAACACCGGGGAGCTGTTTTTT.

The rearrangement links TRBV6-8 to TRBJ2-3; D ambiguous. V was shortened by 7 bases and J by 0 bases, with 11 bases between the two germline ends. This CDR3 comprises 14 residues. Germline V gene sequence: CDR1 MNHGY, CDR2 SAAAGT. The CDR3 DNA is TGTGCCAGCAATCTTGACTTTAGCACAGATACGCAGTATTTT. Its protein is CASNLDFSTDTQYF.

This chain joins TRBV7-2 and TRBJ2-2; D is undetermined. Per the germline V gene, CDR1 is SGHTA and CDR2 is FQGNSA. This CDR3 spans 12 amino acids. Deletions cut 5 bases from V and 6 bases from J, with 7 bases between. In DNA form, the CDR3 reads TGTGCCAGCAGCCCCTGGGCCGGGGAGCTGTTTTTT. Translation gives CASSPWAGELFF.